A single T cell receptor beta chain is shown here with its context. This clonotype was counted ten times or more. Its antigen is currently not known. No base quality values were provided; no much bigger clone lies one nucleotide off. Ophthalmopathy patients were characterized by moderately to severely active disease, a Clinical Activity Score of at least 3, a NOSPECS grade of at least 4, and a disease duration under 3 months. Anyone with other autoimmune diseases, uncontrolled infections, pregnancy or lactation was excluded from the study. Diagnosis was based on clinical symptoms, serum thyroxine, TRAb, thyroid ultrasound and orbital computed tomography. PBMCs were isolated from roughly 10 ml of fresh peripheral blood by Ficoll-Paque density gradient centrifugation. Total RNA was extracted with Trizol reagent and quality-checked on an Agilent 2100 Bioanalyzer. The sample belongs to a study of Graves' ophthalmopathy and Graves' hyperthyroidism (dated 2018 in TCRdb). Concerning the study at large: Peripheral blood was collected before any treatment was given, at the time of initial diagnosis. For independent validation, a separate cohort was made up of some 18 hyperthyroidism patients plus 17 patients who later progressed from hyperthyroidism to ophthalmopathy. To explore V-J signatures distinguishing ophthalmopathy from hyperthyroidism, a discovery set of under 110 patients (about 44 ophthalmopathy, roughly 56 stable hyperthyroidism) was enrolled. In roughly 6 hyperthyroidism patients, T-cell repertoires of thyroid tissue and blood were compared. TCR beta repertoire signatures were used to distinguish Graves' ophthalmopathy from Graves' hyperthyroidism and to predict progression to ophthalmopathy. Following sampling, methimazole starting at 30 mg daily was administered to hyperthyroidism patients, and high-dose intravenous methylprednisolone was administered to ophthalmopathy patients. In total, around 140 blood samples were TCR-sequenced: roughly 45 ophthalmopathy, approximately 80 hyperthyroidism and roughly 17 hyperthyroidism-to-ophthalmopathy patients.

The investigation overall reported the following: In cross-validation, the 13-signature model distinguished ophthalmopathy from stable hyperthyroidism with about 90% sensitivity and around 84% specificity, while in the test set the corresponding values were about 79% and 69%. Sample size was not statistically predetermined, and group allocation was not concealed from the investigators. Most of the expanded thyroid clonotypes with a frequency above 0.001 were also detected in blood, and it was suggested that the thyroid immune response may be reflected by blood repertoires. In validation, the model predicted ophthalmopathy progression with about 71% sensitivity and around 72% specificity; approximately 12 predicted patients were CT-confirmed with GO in a median of approximately 6.2 months.

For repertoire sequencing, the TCR beta CDR3 regions were amplified from RNA transcripts. A first-round RT-PCR used HTBI primers with the Qiagen OneStep RT-PCR kit, followed by a second-round multiplex PCR, size selection and purification. Libraries were sequenced on an Illumina HiSeq2000 using paired-end 100 bp reads. The original methods were these. SOAPnuke was used for read processing, and reads with adapters, uncalled bases, a mean Phred below 15, or no exact constant-primer or identifier match were discarded. COPE v1.2.5 was used to merge the high-quality paired reads. Clonotypes were defined as unique nucleotide sequences and were aligned to IMGT TRB V, D and J references using MiTCR v1.1. Only V-J combinations with frequency above 0.0001 were analysed, covering more than 99% of repertoires. For each V-J combination, a TCR clonal expansion and chaos score was defined as F50 clonal expansion divided by the chaos observed in the TCRdist matrix. Welch's t-statistics and random forest were used to reduce the features to 10 to 15 V-J combinations, which were then used as input to a naive Bayes classifier. The Morisita-Horn index was used to measure how similar the thyroid and blood repertoires were. TCRdb reprocessing: public reads trimmed at Q25 with fastp, clones called with MiXCR, in-frame beta chains kept. Here each entry gathers all rows of one CDR3 protein and keeps the most common genes and DNA. The V and J calls reflect TCRdb's pipeline rather than the authors' work. The sample table records about 740,000 distinct CDR3 sequences; around 40% of these occur just once. 44% of the sample rests with the top ten.

V lost 1 base and J lost 5 bases; the stretch between them is 8 bases long. Reading the germline V gene (reference sequence) gives CDR1 SEHNR and CDR2 FQNEAQ. Reading from cysteine to phenylalanine, the CDR3 counts 14 amino acids. The kept DNA is CDR3 alone, 42 bases in frame from the first base. The sequenced material came from peripheral blood. The V gene is TRBV7-9 and the J gene is TRBJ2-2; too little of a D gene remains to name it. The clonotype comes from an adult man with Graves' ophthalmopathy. This receptor has the CDR3 CASSLDQETGELFF. The nucleotides are TGTGCCAGCAGCTTAGATCAAGAGACCGGGGAGCTGTTTTTT.